What follows are 26 T cell receptor beta chains derived from one specimen sequenced in a study of molecular identifiers for immune sequencing clone quantification. MiXCR, run by TCRdb on the PCR reads, gives a single entry per CDR3 protein. The data contain 40,000 or so distinct CDR3 sequences, roughly a fifth of them singletons. Sequencing used naive CD8+ T cells from blood, with Jurkat cell RNA spiked in. Subset: FACS-sorted CD8+CD4-CCR7+CD45RA+ naive T cells. Receptors originate from a human donor in good health. Some libraries in this study had Jurkat cell RNA spiked in.

This clonotype qualifies as medium-sized (0.01 to 0.1%). The genes are TRBV4-2 and TRBJ1-1; D is unresolved. The CDR3 length is 15 residues. In germline, CDR1 is LGHNA, CDR2 YNFKEQ. Trimming stripped 0 bases from V and 1 base from J, with 9 bases between. Here the CDR3 DNA reads TGTGCCAGCAGCCAAGAGGCCGGAGCGAACACTGAAGCTTTCTTT. Translating it yields CASSQEAGANTEAFF.

This clonotype was detected many times. The chain joins TRBV29-1 to TRBJ2-1, with 12 bases identical to TRBD2. Trimming removed 2 bases from V and 6 bases from J; junction bases left unmatched: 5. Germline V gene sequence: CDR1 SQVTM, CDR2 ANQGSEA. This CDR3 has 15 residues. The CDR3 DNA follows: TGCAGCGTTGAACTAGCGGGAGGGCCTGGCAATGAGCAGTTCTTC. Its protein product is CSVELAGGPGNEQFF.

This clonotype was counted ten times or more. The gene calls are TRBV6-5 and TRBJ2-5, with 8 bases lining up with TRBD1. Trimming removed 2 bases from V and 5 bases from J; junction bases left unmatched: 4. CDR3 length: 14 amino acids. Germline V CDR1 and CDR2: MNHEY, SVGAGI. The CDR3 nucleotides read TGTGCCAGCAGTTACGGACAGGGCTGGGAGACCCAGTACTTC. Encoded protein: CASSYGQGWETQYF.

This clonotype was picked up many times. In DNA form, the CDR3 reads TGTGCCAGCAGCCCCCTCTTGGAGAGCACAGATACGCAGTATTTT. Protein product: CASSPLLESTDTQYF. This chain connects TRBV6-5 to TRBJ2-3; the D is unclear. Trimming cost V 6 bases and J 0 bases, with 13 bases left between them. The germline V gene encodes CDR1 MNHEY and CDR2 SVGAGI. The CDR3 sequence is 15 residues long.

In regard to this clonotype: A much larger clone is a single base away; this may be a read error. The rearrangement links TRBV7-9 to TRBJ1-1; D is undetermined. CDR3 size: 15 residues. V was clipped by 1 base and J by 1 base, with 10 bases between them. Per germline, CDR1 SEHNR and CDR2 FQNEAQ (reference sequence). CDR3 bases: TGTGCCAGCAGCTTAGTAGGCTGTGGGAACACTGAAGCTTTCTTT. It specifies CASSLVGCGNTEAFF.

This clonotype was recorded at least ten times. The rearrangement uses TRBV7-8 and TRBJ2-7; possible D gene TRBD2, 6 bases. The CDR3 extends over 16 amino acids. V lost 5 bases and J lost 7, with 24 bases in between. Germline CDR1 SGHVS, CDR2 FQNEAQ. The CDR3 coding sequence is TGTGCCAGCAGCCTCCCTGGCGCTAGCGCTCTCTTAGAGCAGTACTTC. It codes for CASSLPGASALLEQYF.

This clonotype has a count of ten or more. V usage is TRBV6-1 and J usage is TRBJ2-7; no definite D call. CDR1 and CDR2 from the germline V gene are MNHNS and SASEGT. The CDR3 has 15 amino acids. The V end was cut by 4 bases, the J end by 2 bases, with 15 bases between. CDR3 loop: CASSAPSETTYEQYF. The CDR3 DNA is TGTGCCAGCAGTGCTCCCTCGGAGACCACCTACGAGCAGTACTTC.

This clonotype was seen ten or more times. The J gene is TRBJ2-3, the V gene TRBV11-3; 9 nucleotides agree with TRBD1. The CDR3 is 14 amino acids. V was clipped by 5 bases and J by 5 bases; unmatched bases: 5. The germline gives CDR1 SGHNT, CDR2 YENEEA. CDR3 region: CASSLQGAGDTQYF. In nucleotides, the CDR3 is TGTGCCAGCAGCCTACAGGGGGCGGGAGATACGCAGTATTTT.

This clonotype was counted many times. V usage is TRBV6-4 and J usage is TRBJ2-7, with 8 bases fitting TRBD2. The CDR3 is 16 amino acids. Losses at the gene ends were 0 bases for V and 2 bases for J; bases not matched to a gene: 6. Germline CDR1 and CDR2: MRHNA and SNTAGT. The CDR3 DNA is TGTGCCAGCAGTGACTCTGGACTAGCTCGAGCCTACGAGCAGTACTTC. It specifies CASSDSGLARAYEQYF.

This clonotype was observed at least ten times. The chain carries TRBV2 and TRBJ2-3; possibly TRBD1 or TRBD2 for D (6 bases each). The CDR3 covers 16 residues. The V end lost 3 bases, the J end lost 2 bases, and 15 bases lay between the germline ends. CDR1 SNHLY and CDR2 FYNNEI come from the germline V gene. DNA of the CDR3: TGTGCCAGCAGTGATTGGGGGGCAGGATACACAGATACGCAGTATTTT. Its protein is CASSDWGAGYTDTQYF.

This clonotype was recorded many times. This chain connects TRBV27 to TRBJ2-3; no clear D gene. Trimming removed 4 bases from V and 0 bases from J, with 14 bases in between. The CDR3 covers 16 residues. Germline assignment: CDR1 MNHEY and CDR2 SMNVEV (reference sequence). CDR3 sequence reads: CASSSLKVLSTDTQYF. CDR3 coding DNA: TGTGCCAGCAGTTCCCTAAAGGTACTGAGCACAGATACGCAGTATTTT.

This clonotype was recorded many times. The CDR3 DNA follows: TGTGCCAGCAGTCCCTCCGTGTACGAGCAGTACTTC. It is translated as CASSPSVYEQYF. This rearrangement joins TRBV27 to TRBJ2-7; D is undetermined. CDR1 and CDR2 from the germline V gene are MNHEY and SMNVEV (reference sequence). There are 12 residues in the CDR3. Trimming stripped 5 bases from V and 4 bases from J, with 9 bases between.

This clonotype was seen at least ten times. The J gene is TRBJ1-1, the V gene TRBV4-1, with TRBD1 matching over 7 bases. In germline, CDR1 is MGHRA, CDR2 YSYEKL. V lost 1 base to trimming and J lost 5 bases; unmatched junction nucleotides: 13. The CDR3 sequence is 17 residues long. For the CDR3, the DNA is TGCGCCAGCAGCCAAGTCTGGCCGGGACAGATTAGAACTGAAGCTTTCTTT. Its translation: CASSQVWPGQIRTEAFF.

This chain connects TRBV5-1 to TRBJ1-1; weak D call: TRBD1 (6 bases). The CDR3 spans 14 residues. Germline-derived CDR1 and CDR2 are SGHRS and YFSETQ. Trimming cost V 4 bases and J 0 bases, with 10 bases left between them. DNA of the CDR3: TGCGCCAGCAGCCACAGGGAAATGAACACTGAAGCTTTCTTT. Residues: CASSHREMNTEAFF.

This clonotype was seen repeatedly, ten times or more. As DNA, the CDR3 is TGCAGCGGTGACTTAGGCGGCGTAGTGAATGAGCAGTTCTTC. This codes for CSGDLGGVVNEQFF. This chain links TRBV29-1 with TRBJ2-1; D gene ambiguous. The germline gives CDR1 SQVTM, CDR2 ANQGSEA. The V end lost 7 bases, the J end lost 7 bases, and 20 bases lay between the germline ends. The CDR3 is 14 amino acids.

This clonotype was observed many times. This rearrangement joins TRBV12-3 or TRBV12-4 to TRBJ2-3; D might be TRBD1 (6 bases). V was clipped by 3 bases and J by 5 bases, with 12 bases between them. This CDR3 has 14 amino acids. The CDR3 is CASSLQGWGDTQYF. The CDR3 DNA sequence: TGTGCCAGCAGTTTGCAGGGGTGGGGAGATACGCAGTATTTT.

This clonotype has a count of ten or more. The chain has TRBV6-5 and TRBJ2-3; 8 bases fit TRBD1. After removal of 2 bases from V and 2 bases from J, the junction contained 3 bases not matched to a gene. The germline gives CDR1 MNHEY, CDR2 SVGAGI. The CDR3 extends over 15 amino acids. The CDR3 spells CASSYDRGFTDTQYF. The CDR3 DNA reads as TGTGCCAGCAGTTACGACAGGGGATTCACAGATACGCAGTATTTT.

The gene calls are TRBV6-5 and TRBJ2-7, with 8 bases matching TRBD1. CDR1 MNHEY and CDR2 SVGAGI come from the germline V gene. The CDR3 extends over 16 amino acids. The J segment lost 6 bases and the V segment lost 0 bases, leaving 10 bases of the junction unmatched. The CDR3 here is CASSYSGLTGASEQYF. For the CDR3, the DNA is TGTGCCAGCAGTTACTCGGGGCTGACAGGGGCGAGCGAGCAGTACTTC.

This clonotype was counted between two and nine times. This may be a read error: a much more frequent sequence differs by one nucleotide. This chain connects TRBV7-9 to TRBJ1-1, with D possibly matching TRBD1 (6 bases). CDR1 SEHNR and CDR2 FQNEAQ come from the germline V gene (reference sequence). The CDR3 consists of 14 residues. The V and J ends lost 5 bases and 8 bases respectively, with 18 bases between them. DNA for the CDR3: TGTGCCAGCAGCAGGCCGAGACAGGAAAACGAAGCTTTCTTT. Encoded protein: CASSRPRQENEAFF.

This clonotype was seen many times. The chain carries TRBV14 and TRBJ2-5; TRBD1 agrees at 10 bases. The V segment lost 1 base and the J segment 9 bases; nucleotides outside the gene matches: 14. The CDR3 runs to 17 residues. The germline CDR1 and CDR2 sequences are SGHDN and FVKESK. The CDR3 coding sequence is TGTGCCAGCAGCCAAGCTACCGGGACAGGGGTGGACGAGCCCCAGTACTTC. This translates into CASSQATGTGVDEPQYF.

This chain connects TRBV13 to TRBJ1-2; D uncertain. This CDR3 has 15 amino acids. V shed 4 bases and J shed 2 bases, with 14 bases lying between them. Germline lookup yields CDR1 PRHDT and CDR2 FYEKMQ (reference sequence). The DNA for the CDR3 is TGTGCCAGCAGCTCCGAGGAACTCACCAACTATGGCTACACCTTC. Encoded protein: CASSSEELTNYGYTF.

This clonotype was counted at least ten times. This chain joins TRBV4-1 and TRBJ1-5, with 7 bases that match TRBD1. The CDR3 totals 17 residues. The V segment lost 2 bases and the J segment 0 bases; nucleotides outside the gene matches: 7. The germline CDR1 and CDR2 sequences are MGHRA and YSYEKL. The CDR3 loop is CASSQSGTENSNQPQHF. In DNA, the CDR3 is TGCGCCAGCAGCCAATCCGGGACAGAGAATAGCAATCAGCCCCAGCATTTT.

This clonotype has a count of ten or more. The rearrangement uses TRBV5-5 and TRBJ2-7; 8 bases match TRBD1. Losses at the gene ends were 4 bases for V and 2 bases for J; bases not matched to a gene: 8. CDR1 is SGHKS, CDR2 YYEKEE, per germline (reference sequence). The CDR3 runs to 15 residues. This CDR3 is CASSPMDRVPYEQYF. Written as DNA, the CDR3 is TGTGCCAGCAGCCCGATGGACAGGGTGCCCTACGAGCAGTACTTC. Full variable domain (missing parts from reference TRBV5-5 and TRBJ2-7): DAGVTQSPTHLIKTRGQQVTLRCSPISGHKSVSWYQQVLGQGPQFIFQYYEKEERGRGNFPDRFSARQFPNYSSELNVNALLLGDSALYLCASSPMDRVPYEQYFGPGTRLTVT.

As to this clonotype: Sequence at one end of the junction differs from germline and may be a read error. This chain connects TRBV7-9 to TRBJ1-5; 12 bases agree with TRBD1. Germline V gene lookup returns CDR1 SEHNR and CDR2 FQNEAQ (reference sequence). The CDR3 loop spans 16 amino acids. In DNA, the CDR3 is TGTACCAGCAGCTTAGACGGGACAGGGGGCGATCAGCCCCAGCATTTT. Protein product: CTSSLDGTGGDQPQHF.

There are many counts of this clonotype. The chain couples TRBV5-6 to TRBJ2-7, with D perhaps matching TRBD1 (5 bases). Looked up from germline, CDR1 is SGHDT and CDR2 is YYEEEE. Trimming shortened V by 5 bases and J by 7 bases, and 13 bases separated the two germline ends. The CDR3 is 12 residues long. The CDR3 is CASSTQVLEQYF. The CDR3 coding sequence is TGTGCCAGCAGTACACAGGTCCTGGAGCAGTACTTC.

This clonotype was observed a few times. The rearrangement joins TRBV27 to TRBJ2-7, with D possibly TRBD1 on 5 matching bases. The V gene's germline CDR1 is MNHEY and CDR2 SMNVEV (reference sequence). Trimming left V 6 bases short and J 2 bases short, with 14 bases between. The CDR3 is made up of 14 amino acids. The CDR3 reads CASRLLTAAYEQYF. CDR3 in DNA: TGTGCCAGCAGACTCCTGACAGCTGCCTACGAGCAGTACTTC.